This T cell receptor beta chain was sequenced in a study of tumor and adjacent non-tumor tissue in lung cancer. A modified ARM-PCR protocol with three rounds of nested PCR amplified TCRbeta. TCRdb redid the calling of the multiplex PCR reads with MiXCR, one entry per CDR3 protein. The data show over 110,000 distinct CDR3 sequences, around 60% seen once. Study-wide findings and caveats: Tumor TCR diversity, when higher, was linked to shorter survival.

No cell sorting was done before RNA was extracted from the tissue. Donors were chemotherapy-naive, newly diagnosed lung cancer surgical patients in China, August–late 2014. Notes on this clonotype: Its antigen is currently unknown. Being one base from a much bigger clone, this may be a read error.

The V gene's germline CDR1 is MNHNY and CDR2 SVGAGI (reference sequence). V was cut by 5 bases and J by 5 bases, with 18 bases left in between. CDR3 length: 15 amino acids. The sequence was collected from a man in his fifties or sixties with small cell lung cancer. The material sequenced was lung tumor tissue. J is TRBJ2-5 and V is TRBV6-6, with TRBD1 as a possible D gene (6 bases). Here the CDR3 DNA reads TGTGCCAGCAGTCACGGGCAGGGGTTGGTGGAGACCCAGTACTTC. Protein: CASSHGQGLVETQYF.